This T cell receptor beta chain appears in the sequencing data of a study of identifying expanded T cells in peripheral blood. General study points: Technical replicates showed about 1.2 changed clones; approximately 2 weeks about 16; four weeks 19. Variance in clone template counts between approximately two-week samples significantly increased with total template count across all healthy donors.

Collection occurred without any documented infections or immune events in donors. Using immunoSEQ multiplex PCR, the repertoire was profiled, and TCRdb retains in-frame clones only, with some absent. The sample has around 94,000 clones; roughly 85% are singletons. As for this clone: Its specificity is not known.

The clonotype comes from a person aged 18 to 75 in good health. The sequenced sample consisted of blood.

DNA of the CDR3: TGTGCAAGTCGCTTAGACGGACTAGCGGGGGTCGGGAGCACAGATACGCAGTATTTT. It specifies CASRLDGLAGVGSTDTQYF. V gene TRBV12-2 combines with J gene TRBJ2-3; TRBD2, the D gene given by the table, was not confirmed from the DNA. TRBV12-2 has pseudogene status. The length of the CDR3 is 19 residues.